The rows below give T cell receptor beta chains drawn from one sample of a study of identical twins. TCRdb reprocessed the 5' RACE reads with MiXCR, giving one entry per CDR3 protein. Here the sample spans approximately 260,000 distinct CDR3 sequences, about 8.3% being singletons. This sample also belongs to another study, concerning yellow fever vaccine responses in identical twins.

The sample consisted of CD8+ T cells sorted from blood. These receptors were collected from a woman aged 18-29 years in good health. Each CDR3 is given with its conserved first and last residue. A D gene is named only where the DNA matches it firmly. Clone size is given for some rows only: seen once, a few or many times, or a class if the clone is expanded.

J gene: TRBJ2-3
clone size: many
V gene: TRBV7-8
D gene: .
CDR3 protein: CASSLVSGTGTDTQYF
CDR3 DNA: TGTGCCAGCAGCTTAGTGTCCGGGACCGGGACAGATACGCAGTATTTT

J gene: TRBJ2-7
clone size: few
V gene: TRBV10-3
D gene: TRBD2
CDR3 protein: CAISEGLAYEQYF
CDR3 DNA: TGTGCCATCAGTGAGGGACTAGCGTACGAGCAGTACTTC

J gene: TRBJ2-3
clone size: many
V gene: TRBV14
D gene: TRBD2
CDR3 protein: CASSHLWASGDPDTQYF
CDR3 DNA: TGTGCCAGCAGCCACCTATGGGCTAGCGGGGACCCGGATACGCAGTATTTT

J gene: TRBJ2-2
clone size: many
V gene: TRBV12-3/TRBV12-4
D gene: .
CDR3 protein: CASSLVENTGELFF
CDR3 DNA: TGTGCCAGCAGTTTAGTGGAGAACACCGGGGAGCTGTTTTTT

J gene: TRBJ2-7
clone size: .
V gene: TRBV5-1
D gene: TRBD1
CDR3 protein: CASSVYDRGPVYEQYF
CDR3 DNA: TGCGCCAGCAGCGTTTACGACAGGGGACCAGTCTACGAGCAGTACTTC

J gene: TRBJ1-4
clone size: many
V gene: TRBV20-1
D gene: .
CDR3 protein: CSARDEGNEKLFF
CDR3 DNA: TGCAGTGCTAGAGATGAGGGGAACGAAAAACTGTTTTTT

J gene: TRBJ2-1
clone size: many
V gene: TRBV6-1
D gene: .
CDR3 protein: CASSEGAISYNEQFF
CDR3 DNA: TGTGCCAGCAGTGAGGGGGCTATTTCGTACAATGAGCAGTTCTTC

J gene: TRBJ1-2
clone size: many
V gene: TRBV6-5
D gene: TRBD1
CDR3 protein: CASSFYRGSSDGYTF
CDR3 DNA: TGTGCCAGCAGTTTCTACAGGGGAAGTAGTGATGGCTACACCTTC

J gene: TRBJ2-1
clone size: few
V gene: TRBV11-2
D gene: .
CDR3 protein: CASSLGLSSPEQFF
CDR3 DNA: TGTGCCAGCAGCTTAGGTCTTAGCAGCCCTGAGCAGTTCTTC

J gene: TRBJ2-3
clone size: few
V gene: TRBV29-1
D gene: .
CDR3 protein: CSVVEFSTDTQYF
CDR3 DNA: TGCAGCGTTGTAGAATTTAGCACAGATACGCAGTATTTT

J gene: TRBJ2-5
clone size: .
V gene: TRBV20-1
D gene: .
CDR3 protein: CSARDPRESSETQYF
CDR3 DNA: TGCAGTGCTAGAGATCCCAGAGAAAGCTCTGAGACCCAGTACTTC

J gene: TRBJ2-5
clone size: many
V gene: TRBV7-2
D gene: .
CDR3 protein: CASSLAFTGIQETQYF
CDR3 DNA: TGTGCCAGCAGCTTAGCGTTTACGGGAATCCAAGAGACCCAGTACTTC

J gene: TRBJ2-3
clone size: many
V gene: TRBV7-3
D gene: .
CDR3 protein: CASSLTFPSAPQYF
CDR3 DNA: TGTGCCAGCAGCTTAACTTTCCCCTCCGCCCCGCAGTATTTT

J gene: TRBJ2-7
clone size: .
V gene: TRBV28
D gene: .
CDR3 protein: CASSPFSREGLYEQYF
CDR3 DNA: TGTGCCAGCAGTCCCTTTAGTAGAGAGGGACTCTACGAGCAGTACTTC

J gene: TRBJ2-1
clone size: .
V gene: TRBV21-1
D gene: .
CDR3 protein: CASSGKIQGRGVNEQFF
CDR3 DNA: TGTGCCAGCAGCGGAAAGATACAGGGTAGGGGTGTGAATGAGCAGTTCTTC

J gene: TRBJ2-1
clone size: .
V gene: TRBV5-6
D gene: .
CDR3 protein: CAIGPGPLCYNEQFF
CDR3 DNA: TGTGCCATCGGCCCCGGGCCGCTCTGCTACAATGAGCAGTTCTTC

J gene: TRBJ2-1
clone size: .
V gene: TRBV7-8
D gene: TRBD1
CDR3 protein: CASSLGVTGTAQFF
CDR3 DNA: TGTGCCAGCAGCTTAGGGGTGACCGGGACAGCGCAGTTCTTC

J gene: TRBJ2-5
clone size: few
V gene: TRBV7-8
D gene: .
CDR3 protein: CASSYETTPVEETQYF
CDR3 DNA: TGTGCCAGCAGCTACGAGACAACCCCGGTGGAAGAGACCCAGTACTTC

J gene: TRBJ2-1
clone size: .
V gene: TRBV12-3/TRBV12-4
D gene: .
CDR3 protein: CASSLSLGSQFF
CDR3 DNA: TGTGCCAGCAGTTTATCCCTCGGGTCGCAGTTCTTC

J gene: TRBJ2-2
clone size: many
V gene: TRBV7-9
D gene: TRBD1
CDR3 protein: CASSFYDQGAGELFF
CDR3 DNA: TGTGCCAGCAGCTTTTACGATCAGGGGGCCGGGGAGCTGTTTTTT

J gene: TRBJ2-1
clone size: few
V gene: TRBV27
D gene: .
CDR3 protein: CASSPSLGFNEQFF
CDR3 DNA: TGTGCCAGCAGTCCATCCTTAGGGTTCAATGAGCAGTTCTTC

J gene: TRBJ1-2
clone size: many
V gene: TRBV7-2
D gene: .
CDR3 protein: CASSLITDGYGYTF
CDR3 DNA: TGTGCCAGCAGCTTGATCACTGATGGCTATGGCTACACCTTC

J gene: TRBJ1-2
clone size: many
V gene: TRBV7-6
D gene: TRBD1
CDR3 protein: CASSSDGTGNYGYTF
CDR3 DNA: TGTGCCAGCAGCTCTGACGGGACAGGAAACTATGGCTACACCTTC

J gene: TRBJ2-1
clone size: .
V gene: TRBV20-1
D gene: .
CDR3 protein: CSERNRAHNEQFF
CDR3 DNA: TGCAGTGAACGGAACCGGGCACACAATGAGCAGTTCTTC

J gene: TRBJ2-2
clone size: many
V gene: TRBV6-2/TRBV6-3
D gene: TRBD2
CDR3 protein: CASSTSLAGNLKTNTGELFF
CDR3 DNA: TGTGCCAGCAGTACCTCACTAGCGGGGAACCTGAAAACGAACACCGGGGAGCTGTTTTTT

J gene: TRBJ2-5
clone size: .
V gene: TRBV7-3
D gene: .
CDR3 protein: CASSLMGHIQETQYF
CDR3 DNA: TGTGCCAGCAGCTTAATGGGACACATACAAGAGACCCAGTACTTC

J gene: TRBJ2-3
clone size: few
V gene: TRBV2
D gene: .
CDR3 protein: CASTGERGDTQYF
CDR3 DNA: TGTGCCAGCACGGGGGAACGAGGAGATACGCAGTATTTT

J gene: TRBJ2-1
clone size: few
V gene: TRBV7-9
D gene: .
CDR3 protein: CASTTPIRGNNEQFF
CDR3 DNA: TGTGCCAGCACCACTCCCATCCGGGGGAACAATGAGCAGTTCTTC

J gene: TRBJ2-3
clone size: many
V gene: TRBV29-1
D gene: TRBD2
CDR3 protein: CSVPSREKKDTQYF
CDR3 DNA: TGCAGCGTTCCATCGCGGGAGAAGAAAGATACGCAGTATTTT

J gene: TRBJ2-1
clone size: .
V gene: TRBV27
D gene: .
CDR3 protein: CASRRINEQFF
CDR3 DNA: TGTGCCAGCAGACGCATCAATGAGCAGTTCTTC

J gene: TRBJ2-1
clone size: .
V gene: TRBV7-9
D gene: TRBD2
CDR3 protein: CASSPLAGVNYNEQFF
CDR3 DNA: TGTGCCAGCAGCCCCCTAGCGGGAGTGAACTACAATGAGCAGTTCTTC

J gene: TRBJ2-1
clone size: .
V gene: TRBV7-9
D gene: .
CDR3 protein: CASSLDEATHEQFF
CDR3 DNA: TGTGCCAGCAGCTTAGATGAAGCGACGCATGAGCAGTTCTTC

J gene: TRBJ2-3
clone size: many
V gene: TRBV12-3/TRBV12-4
D gene: .
CDR3 protein: CASREPEDTQYF
CDR3 DNA: TGTGCCAGCAGAGAGCCTGAAGATACGCAGTATTTT

J gene: TRBJ2-5
clone size: few
V gene: TRBV5-6
D gene: TRBD2
CDR3 protein: CASSFEAGGPVETQYF
CDR3 DNA: TGTGCCAGCAGCTTCGAGGCGGGGGGGCCGGTAGAGACCCAGTACTTC

J gene: TRBJ1-1
clone size: .
V gene: TRBV7-9
D gene: TRBD1
CDR3 protein: CASNTGGGDTEAFF
CDR3 DNA: TGTGCCAGCAACACAGGGGGGGGGGACACTGAAGCTTTCTTT

J gene: TRBJ2-1
clone size: many
V gene: TRBV7-8
D gene: TRBD2
CDR3 protein: CASSPVRGGPVDEQFF
CDR3 DNA: TGTGCCAGCAGCCCCGTACGGGGGGGGCCAGTGGATGAGCAGTTCTTC

J gene: TRBJ2-5
clone size: few
V gene: TRBV27
D gene: TRBD1
CDR3 protein: CASSGQGRQETQYF
CDR3 DNA: TGTGCCAGCAGTGGACAGGGGAGGCAAGAGACCCAGTACTTC

J gene: TRBJ2-1
clone size: few
V gene: TRBV12-3/TRBV12-4
D gene: TRBD1
CDR3 protein: CASKTGGIEQFF
CDR3 DNA: TGTGCCAGCAAAACAGGGGGAATTGAGCAGTTCTTC

J gene: TRBJ2-7
clone size: many
V gene: TRBV29-1
D gene: TRBD2
CDR3 protein: CSVVSGAEQYF
CDR3 DNA: TGCAGCGTTGTTAGCGGGGCCGAGCAGTACTTC

J gene: TRBJ2-1
clone size: many
V gene: TRBV7-9
D gene: .
CDR3 protein: CASSLDRLASPGEQFF
CDR3 DNA: TGTGCCAGCAGCTTAGACAGGCTAGCGAGTCCCGGTGAGCAGTTCTTC

J gene: TRBJ2-5
clone size: .
V gene: TRBV5-1
D gene: TRBD2
CDR3 protein: CASSLSGGAVETQYF
CDR3 DNA: TGCGCCAGCAGCTTAAGCGGGGGGGCCGTAGAGACCCAGTACTTC

J gene: TRBJ2-6
clone size: few
V gene: TRBV7-9
D gene: .
CDR3 protein: CASSFKDRTSGANVLTF
CDR3 DNA: TGTGCCAGCAGCTTCAAAGACAGGACCTCTGGGGCCAACGTCCTGACTTTC

J gene: TRBJ2-1
clone size: few
V gene: TRBV4-3
D gene: TRBD1
CDR3 protein: CASSQTTGYNEQFF
CDR3 DNA: TGCGCCAGCAGCCAGACGACAGGGTACAATGAGCAGTTCTTC

J gene: TRBJ2-1
clone size: .
V gene: TRBV21-1
D gene: .
CDR3 protein: CASSKSPSGRNRPYNEQFF
CDR3 DNA: TGTGCCAGCAGCAAATCTCCTAGCGGGAGGAATCGCCCCTACAATGAGCAGTTCTTC

J gene: TRBJ1-5
clone size: many
V gene: TRBV24-1
D gene: .
CDR3 protein: CATGDELPQHF
CDR3 DNA: TGTGCCACCGGGGATGAGCTGCCCCAGCATTTT

J gene: TRBJ2-3
clone size: few
V gene: TRBV6-4
D gene: TRBD2
CDR3 protein: CASSEFGGATDTQYF
CDR3 DNA: TGTGCCAGCAGTGAGTTCGGGGGGGCCACAGATACGCAGTATTTT

J gene: TRBJ1-1
clone size: .
V gene: TRBV6-1
D gene: .
CDR3 protein: CASSLSRGRPEAFF
CDR3 DNA: TGTGCCAGCAGTCTTTCTCGGGGAAGGCCTGAAGCTTTCTTT

J gene: TRBJ2-1
clone size: many
V gene: TRBV29-1
D gene: .
CDR3 protein: CSVDGSEQFF
CDR3 DNA: TGCAGCGTGGACGGTTCTGAGCAGTTCTTC

J gene: TRBJ2-7
clone size: few
V gene: TRBV5-6
D gene: .
CDR3 protein: CASSFGTAGEQYF
CDR3 DNA: TGTGCCAGCAGCTTCGGGACGGCCGGCGAGCAGTACTTC

J gene: TRBJ1-2
clone size: many
V gene: TRBV5-6
D gene: TRBD1
CDR3 protein: CASSQRRGQGTNYGYTF
CDR3 DNA: TGTGCCAGCAGCCAAAGGAGGGGACAGGGGACTAACTATGGCTACACCTTC

J gene: TRBJ2-2
clone size: .
V gene: TRBV6-2/TRBV6-3
D gene: .
CDR3 protein: CASRVGYTGELFF
CDR3 DNA: TGTGCCAGCAGGGTGGGTTACACCGGGGAGCTGTTTTTT

J gene: TRBJ1-2
clone size: few
V gene: TRBV7-9
D gene: TRBD1
CDR3 protein: CASSSSLTGVKSYGYTF
CDR3 DNA: TGTGCCAGCAGCTCGTCCCTTACAGGGGTTAAAAGCTATGGCTACACCTTC

J gene: TRBJ2-1
clone size: few
V gene: TRBV7-9
D gene: .
CDR3 protein: CASSFRQHNEQFF
CDR3 DNA: TGTGCCAGCAGCTTCCGACAACACAATGAGCAGTTCTTC

J gene: TRBJ2-1
clone size: few
V gene: TRBV15
D gene: TRBD1
CDR3 protein: CATSRDFGTGKIEQFF
CDR3 DNA: TGTGCCACCAGCAGAGATTTCGGGACAGGAAAAATTGAGCAGTTCTTC

J gene: TRBJ1-1
clone size: .
V gene: TRBV6-1
D gene: TRBD1
CDR3 protein: CASSGLDRGRIEAFF
CDR3 DNA: TGTGCCAGCAGTGGGCTGGACAGGGGGCGTATTGAAGCTTTCTTT

J gene: TRBJ1-1
clone size: few
V gene: TRBV9
D gene: TRBD1
CDR3 protein: CASSGDRSTEAFF
CDR3 DNA: TGTGCCAGCAGCGGGGACAGATCCACTGAAGCTTTCTTT

J gene: TRBJ2-6
clone size: few
V gene: TRBV20-1
D gene: TRBD1
CDR3 protein: CSANLRDRETLSGANVLTF
CDR3 DNA: TGCAGTGCTAATCTCAGGGACAGGGAGACCCTCTCTGGGGCCAACGTCCTGACTTTC